Shown below are 15 T cell receptor beta chains from a single sample sequenced in a study of cytomegalovirus exposure and HLA in healthy donors. Primers for the PCR totalled 60 Vbeta and 13 Jbeta. Measured with immunoSEQ multiplex PCR; TCRdb has only the in-frame clones, and not every one. The sample's table shows approximately 75,000 clones. Sequencing was done on a sample of PBMCs. Source of these receptors: a boy younger than 18 in good health and CMV-seronegative.

The genes are TRBV4-1 and TRBJ1-2; D is undetermined. The CDR3 runs 15 residues. Germline V gene lookup returns CDR1 MGHRA and CDR2 YSYEKL. Trimming pared 0 bases from V and 0 bases from J, leaving 8 bases between. The CDR3 nucleotides are TGCGCCAGCAGCCAAGATCGAGGCACTAACTATGGCTACACCTTC. Protein: CASSQDRGTNYGYTF.

The rearrangement links TRBV5-1 to TRBJ2-5; 9 bases are shared with TRBD2. CDR1 SGHRS and CDR2 YFSETQ come from the germline V gene. V lost 0 bases to trimming and J lost 5 bases; unmatched junction nucleotides: 5. This CDR3 is built from 15 residues. The CDR3 nucleotides are TGCGCCAGCAGCTTGGGTCTAGCGGGGCCCGAGACCCAGTACTTC. This sequence encodes CASSLGLAGPETQYF.

The genes are TRBV4-1 and TRBJ2-7; perhaps TRBD1 as D (6 bases). This CDR3 has 16 amino acids. V was shortened by 0 bases and J by 3 bases, with 15 bases between the two germline ends. CDR1 and CDR2 from the germline V gene are MGHRA and YSYEKL. The CDR3 DNA sequence: TGCGCCAGCAGCCAAGATTACCCAGGGGCTAGCTACGAGCAGTACTTC. Translating it yields CASSQDYPGASYEQYF.

In the case of this clone: This sample includes further DNA sequences coding for the same CDR3. The chain carries TRBV29-1 and TRBJ2-2; D perhaps matches TRBD1 (5 bases). Germline loops: CDR1 SQVTM, CDR2 ANQGSEA. V was cut by 7 bases and J by 4 bases, with 10 bases left in between. The CDR3 is made up of 12 amino acids. The CDR3 sequence: CSGSRGTGELFF. The CDR3 bases are TGCAGCGGATCAAGGGGCACCGGGGAGCTGTTTTTT.

This rearrangement joins TRBV27 to TRBJ1-1; maybe TRBD1 (5 bases). The CDR3 runs to 14 residues. V lost 4 bases and J 0 bases, leaving 9 bases between the germline ends. Germline CDR1 reads MNHEY; CDR2 reads SMNVEV (reference sequence). The CDR3 here is CASSWQGLNTEAFF. CDR3 coding DNA: TGTGCCAGCAGTTGGCAGGGCCTGAACACTGAAGCTTTCTTT.

The chain is built from TRBV7-9 and TRBJ1-2; 12 nucleotides agree with TRBD1. Germline values: CDR1 SEHNR, CDR2 FQNEAQ (reference sequence). Trimming took 1 base from V and 2 from J; bases not matched to a gene: 8. The CDR3 contains 18 residues. The CDR3 is CASSLESGQGAANYGYTF. The CDR3 DNA reads TGTGCCAGCAGCTTAGAGTCGGGACAGGGGGCAGCAAACTATGGCTACACCTTC.

For the CDR3, the DNA is TGCAGCGTTGAACCCGGGACTAGCGGGGGAGAGACCCAGTACTTC. Translated, it gives CSVEPGTSGGETQYF. This chain uses TRBV29-1 with TRBJ2-5, with 14 bases aligning to TRBD2. Losses at the gene ends were 2 bases for V and 4 bases for J; bases not matched to a gene: 3. The length of the CDR3 is 15 residues. Germline loops: CDR1 SQVTM, CDR2 ANQGSEA.

The V and J genes are TRBV5-4 and TRBJ2-7; 10 bases are a match to TRBD1. The CDR3 totals 17 residues. Per germline, CDR1 SGHNT and CDR2 YYREEE (reference sequence). The J segment lost 6 bases and the V segment lost 0 bases, leaving 12 bases of the junction unmatched. The CDR3 nucleotides read TGTGCCAGCAGCTTGGAGGATTTGGGGGACAGGGGTTTCGAGCAGTACTTC. It is translated as CASSLEDLGDRGFEQYF. Together with reference TRBV5-4 and TRBJ2-7, the CDR3 gives the full variable domain: ETGVTQSPTHLIKTRGQQVTLRCSSQSGHNTVSWYQQALGQGPQFIFQYYREEENGRGNFPPRFSGLQFPNYSSELNVNALELDDSALYLCASSLEDLGDRGFEQYFGPGTRLTVT.

V gene TRBV7-9 combines with J gene TRBJ2-3; TRBD2 matches at 11 bases. The CDR3 is 16 amino acids. Germline CDR1 reads SEHNR; CDR2 reads FQNEAQ (reference sequence). The V and J ends lost 5 bases and 0 bases, in that order; junction bases with no gene match: 4. The CDR3 nucleotides read TGTGCCAGCAGCCCGGGACTAGCGGCTAGCACAGATACGCAGTATTTT. Its translation is CASSPGLAASTDTQYF.

This chain joins TRBV5-1 and TRBJ1-1; D perhaps matches TRBD1 (6 bases). The CDR3 runs to 14 residues. The V and J ends lost 3 bases and 1 base respectively, with 10 bases between them. Germline loops: CDR1 SGHRS, CDR2 YFSETQ. CDR3 bases: TGCGCCAGCAGCTGGGCGGGGGCGAACACTGAAGCTTTCTTT. This encodes CASSWAGANTEAFF.

This chain joins TRBV4-1 and TRBJ2-1, with D unclear. The CDR3 runs 16 residues. V lost 1 base and J 2 bases, leaving 12 bases between the germline ends. The germline CDR1 and CDR2 sequences are MGHRA and YSYEKL. CDR3 nucleotide sequence: TGCGCCAGCAGCCAAGTATCTCTAAGCGCCTACAATGAGCAGTTCTTC. This translates into CASSQVSLSAYNEQFF.

The CDR3 nucleotides are TGTGCCAGCAGCGGTAGCGGGAGGGCCCTCAATGAGCAGTTCTTC. It is translated as CASSGSGRALNEQFF. The chain links TRBV7-2 to TRBJ2-1; 11 bases align to TRBD2. CDR1 SGHTA and CDR2 FQGNSA come from the germline V gene. CDR3 length: 15 amino acids. Unmatched junction bases numbered 6, after V lost 5 bases and J lost 6 bases.

V and J are TRBV25-1 and TRBJ2-7; 8 positions agree with TRBD2. The CDR3 totals 13 residues. Germline CDR1 MGHDK, CDR2 SYGVNS. The trim removed 3 bases at V and 5 bases at J, leaving 3 bases unmatched. CDR3 protein: CASSEPGGDEQYF. The CDR3 bases are TGTGCCAGCAGTGAGCCCGGGGGGGACGAGCAGTACTTC.

J is TRBJ2-3 and V is TRBV5-4; D is perhaps TRBD2 (6 bases). Trimming pared 6 bases from V and 6 bases from J, leaving 23 bases between. This CDR3 spans 16 amino acids. The V gene's germline CDR1 is SGHNT and CDR2 YYREEE (reference sequence). This chain's CDR3 is CASTPTAGTSHDTQYF. DNA of the CDR3: TGTGCCAGCACCCCTACGGCCGGGACTTCCCACGATACGCAGTATTTT.

The V gene is TRBV7-9, the J gene TRBJ1-5; D is uncertain. Trimming cost V 4 bases and J 5 bases, with 6 bases left between them. The germline V gene has CDR1 SEHNR and CDR2 FQNEAQ (reference sequence). The CDR3 extends over 12 amino acids. In nucleotides, the CDR3 is TGTGCCAGCAGCTACTTTGATCAGCCCCAGCATTTT. It specifies CASSYFDQPQHF. The full variable domain, with the rest looked up from reference TRBV7-9 and TRBJ1-5, is DTGVSQNPRHKITKRGQNVTFRCDPISEHNRLYWYRQTLGQGPEFLTYFQNEAQLEKSRLLSDRFSAERPKGSFSTLEIQRTEQGDSAMYLCASSYFDQPQHFGDGTRLSIL.